Each of the 28 T cell receptor beta chains below was sequenced from the same sample in a study of T-cell memory formation after mild COVID-19. TCRdb used MiXCR to reprocess the 5' RACE reads, holding one entry per CDR3 protein. The sample yields hundreds of thousands of distinct CDR3 sequences, roughly 18% seen once. Sequencing was performed on PBMCs or a T cell subset sorted from them (not recorded which). These receptors came from an adult woman who had mild COVID-19 (a few samples of this study predate the infection). Cell type and time point are not known.

This clonotype has only a few counts. V is TRBV30 and J is TRBJ2-2, with TRBD2 identical over 8 bases. This CDR3 has 15 amino acids. Germline CDR1 is GTSNPN and CDR2 is SVGIG (reference sequence). Trimming cost V 4 bases and J 6 bases; bases outside gene matches: 10. The CDR3 region has the DNA TGTGCCTGGAAGAGGCGGGGGGAACAGGCCGGGGAGCTGTTTTTT. It is translated as CAWKRRGEQAGELFF.

V and J are TRBV12-3 or TRBV12-4 and TRBJ2-5; perhaps D is TRBD1 or TRBD2 (5 bases each). V was trimmed by 6 bases and J by 1 base, leaving 12 bases between them. The CDR3 is made up of 14 amino acids. In DNA, the CDR3 is TGTGCCAGCAGGTTCAGGGACGCCCAAGAGACCCAGTACTTC. The encoded protein is CASRFRDAQETQYF.

This clonotype was found a few times. Here the CDR3 DNA reads TGCGCCAGCAGTCCTAGCGGGACGAACACCGGGGAGCTGTTTTTT. Translated: CASSPSGTNTGELFF. This chain links TRBV5-1 with TRBJ2-2; the match to TRBD2 covers 9 bases. The CDR3 consists of 15 residues. The V segment lost 5 bases and the J segment 0 bases; nucleotides outside the gene matches: 2. Germline loops: CDR1 SGHRS, CDR2 YFSETQ.

This clonotype appeared many times. The chain has TRBV20-1 and TRBJ2-1; 9 nucleotides match TRBD2. The junction had 7 bases not matched to a gene; V was cut back by 4 bases and J by 6 bases. Germline V CDR1 and CDR2: DFQATT, SNEGSKA (reference sequence). The CDR3 consists of 14 residues. The CDR3 region has the DNA TGCAGTGCTAAAACTAGCGGGCGACTCAATGAGCAGTTCTTC. The encoded protein is CSAKTSGRLNEQFF.

The V gene is TRBV20-1, the J gene TRBJ2-7; no definite D call. Germline assignment: CDR1 DFQATT and CDR2 SNEGSKA (reference sequence). V shed 6 bases and J shed 0 bases, with 6 bases lying between them. The CDR3 is 11 amino acids. In DNA form, the CDR3 reads TGCAGTGCCGCCCTCTCCTACGAGCAGTACTTC. The encoded protein is CSAALSYEQYF.

This clonotype turned up a few times. V and J are TRBV20-1 and TRBJ1-1, with TRBD1 identical over 7 bases. CDR3 length equals 14 residues. Losses at the gene ends were 3 bases for V and 0 bases for J; bases not matched to a gene: 4. The germline CDR1 and CDR2 sequences are DFQATT and SNEGSKA (reference sequence). CDR3 loop: CSARGQLMNTEAFF. The CDR3 bases are TGCAGTGCTAGGGGACAGCTCATGAACACTGAAGCTTTCTTT.

This clonotype was counted only a few times. V gene TRBV9 combines with J gene TRBJ2-1; D remains unclear. The germline CDR1 and CDR2 sequences are SGDLS and YYNGEE. The CDR3 sequence is 12 residues long. The V end lost 3 bases, the J end lost 9 bases, and 10 bases lay between the germline ends. The CDR3 reads CASSGAHGEQFF. DNA for the CDR3: TGTGCCAGCAGCGGAGCCCACGGTGAGCAGTTCTTC. The full variable domain, completed using reference TRBV9 and TRBJ2-1, is DSGVTQTPKHLITATGQRVTLRCSPRSGDLSVYWYQQSLDQGLQFLIQYYNGEERAKGNILERFSAQQFPDLHSELNLSSLELGDSALYFCASSGAHGEQFFGPGTRLTVL.

The V and J genes are TRBV12-3 or TRBV12-4 and TRBJ2-1; D is possibly TRBD2 (6 bases). This CDR3 spans 16 amino acids. V was pared by 3 bases and J by 3 bases, with 15 bases between. CDR3 region: CASSFVRGGVYNEQFF. The CDR3 bases are TGTGCCAGCAGTTTCGTAAGGGGCGGGGTCTACAATGAGCAGTTCTTC.

This clonotype was seen more than once but under ten times. The chain links TRBV6-5 to TRBJ2-3; D possibly matches TRBD1 or TRBD2 (5 bases each). The CDR3 consists of 15 residues. With 6 bases removed from V and 5 bases from J, the gap between germline ends came to 18 bases. Germline CDR1 is MNHEY and CDR2 is SVGAGI. The CDR3 reads CASSLGTLTGDTQYF. The DNA of the CDR3 is TGTGCCAGCAGCCTAGGGACCCTAACGGGAGATACGCAGTATTTT.

The chain joins TRBV20-1 to TRBJ1-2, with D uncertain. Germline V lookup: CDR1 DFQATT, CDR2 SNEGSKA (reference sequence). V was trimmed by 0 bases and J by 7 bases, leaving 6 bases between them. The CDR3 contains 11 residues. The CDR3, as DNA: TGCAGTGCTAGAGATGGAGGTGGCTACACCTTC. It codes for CSARDGGGYTF.

This sequence joins TRBV29-1 and TRBJ2-1, with 13 bases lining up with TRBD2. The V segment lost 3 bases and the J segment 8 bases; nucleotides outside the gene matches: 10. The CDR3 runs to 16 residues. Germline loops: CDR1 SQVTM, CDR2 ANQGSEA. DNA of the CDR3: TGCAGCGTTGATAGGTCACTAGCGGGGGGGCCAGATGAGCAGTTCTTC. The encoded protein is CSVDRSLAGGPDEQFF.

V and J are TRBV11-2 and TRBJ2-7; weak D call: TRBD1 (6 bases). The germline CDR1 and CDR2 sequences are SGHAT and FQNNGV. Trimming stripped 2 bases from V and 4 bases from J, with 15 bases between. The CDR3 totals 15 residues. The CDR3 loop is CASSLPGTPRYEQYF. CDR3 sequence (DNA): TGTGCCAGCAGCTTACCAGGGACACCGCGGTACGAGCAGTACTTC.

The V gene is TRBV10-2, the J gene TRBJ1-1; D remains unclear. Per the germline V gene, CDR1 is WSHSY and CDR2 is SAAADI. This CDR3 contains 15 residues. The V and J ends lost 3 bases and 3 bases respectively, with 14 bases between them. CDR3 sequence: CASSDPGIGHTEAFF. As DNA, the CDR3 is TGCGCCAGCAGTGATCCGGGTATCGGACACACTGAAGCTTTCTTT.

The CDR3 DNA reads as TGTGCCAGCAAACAGGGGCATAGCAATCAGCCCCAGCATTTT. Residues: CASKQGHSNQPQHF. This chain links TRBV12-3 or TRBV12-4 with TRBJ1-5, with 7 bases that match TRBD1. The CDR3 length is 14 residues. Unmatched junction bases numbered 3, after V lost 7 bases and J lost 0 bases.

This clonotype has a count of ten or more. V usage is TRBV29-1 and J usage is TRBJ2-2, with 7 bases fitting TRBD1. The germline V gene has CDR1 SQVTM and CDR2 ANQGSEA. Unmatched junction bases numbered 11, after V lost 5 bases and J lost 5 bases. CDR3 length: 15 residues. The CDR3 DNA sequence: TGCAGCGTTAAACAACCGGGACAGAGGACCGGGGAGCTGTTTTTT. This sequence encodes CSVKQPGQRTGELFF.

This rearrangement joins TRBV24-1 to TRBJ2-1; D assignment may be TRBD1 or TRBD2 (5 bases each). This CDR3 contains 13 residues. Trimming took off 0 bases at V and 9 bases at J, with 8 bases between the two ends. Germline loops: CDR1 KGHDR, CDR2 SFDVKD. The CDR3 here is CATSDLQGPEQFF. DNA for the CDR3: TGTGCCACCAGTGATTTGCAGGGACCTGAGCAGTTCTTC.

This clonotype was detected ten times or more. The rearrangement links TRBV6-5 to TRBJ2-1; the D is unclear. V lost 4 bases to trimming and J lost 9 bases, with 13 bases between them. Germline V CDR1 and CDR2: MNHEY, SVGAGI. The CDR3 sequence is 13 residues long. Here the CDR3 reads CASSSSLGFEQFF. The CDR3 coding sequence is TGTGCCAGCAGTTCCAGCCTGGGGTTTGAGCAGTTCTTC.

This chain connects TRBV7-9 to TRBJ1-6, with a possible D match to TRBD1 (5 bases). V was cut by 1 base and J by 8 bases, with 9 bases left in between. Per germline, CDR1 SEHNR and CDR2 FQNEAQ (reference sequence). CDR3 length: 14 residues. The CDR3 loop reads CASSLVRGDSPLHF. CDR3 DNA sequence: TGTGCCAGCAGCTTAGTTAGAGGGGATTCACCCCTCCACTTT. The variable domain in full, with the rest retrieved from reference TRBV7-9 and TRBJ1-6, is DTGVSQNPRHKITKRGQNVTFRCDPISEHNRLYWYRQTLGQGPEFLTYFQNEAQLEKSRLLSDRFSAERPKGSFSTLEIQRTEQGDSAMYLCASSLVRGDSPLHFGNGTRLTVT.

This clonotype was counted between two and nine times. The chain is built from TRBV6-5 and TRBJ2-3, with 8 bases lining up with TRBD2. With 6 bases clipped from V and 4 bases from J, the junction kept 9 bases outside the gene matches. This CDR3 region has 15 residues. From germline, CDR1 is MNHEY and CDR2 SVGAGI. In DNA, the CDR3 is TGTGCCAGCAGCCTTAGCGGGGAAGGTTCAGATACGCAGTATTTT. It specifies CASSLSGEGSDTQYF.

The V call is TRBV20-1, the J call TRBJ1-2; D is ambiguous. The CDR3 covers 15 residues. Germline CDR1 is DFQATT and CDR2 is SNEGSKA (reference sequence). V gave up 0 bases and J gave up 5 bases, with 16 bases separating them. The CDR3 region has the DNA TGCAGTGCTAGAGATCCCGAAGGGTGGGAATATGGCTACACCTTC. It yields the protein CSARDPEGWEYGYTF.

This clonotype was picked up many times. V usage is TRBV7-2 and J usage is TRBJ2-7; 10 bases are a match to TRBD1. Germline lookup yields CDR1 SGHTA and CDR2 FQGNSA. The CDR3 length is 15 residues. V shed 6 bases, J shed 4 bases, and the junction held 9 bases outside the gene matches. CDR3 in DNA: TGTGCCAGCAGTATACCGGGACAGGGGTGGTACGAGCAGTACTTC. Its translation is CASSIPGQGWYEQYF.

The chain has TRBV20-1 and TRBJ2-1; TRBD2 aligns across 12 bases. V lost 2 bases and J lost 4; bases outside the gene matches: 12. Germline V lookup: CDR1 DFQATT, CDR2 SNEGSKA (reference sequence). This CDR3 is built from 18 residues. The CDR3 spells CSARIVGSTSGRYNEQFF. CDR3 nucleotides: TGCAGTGCTAGAATAGTAGGGAGCACTAGCGGGAGGTACAATGAGCAGTTCTTC.

This clonotype was detected only a few times. The V gene is TRBV20-1, the J gene TRBJ2-7; the match to TRBD1 covers 7 bases. Germline V gene data show CDR1 as DFQATT and CDR2 as SNEGSKA (reference sequence). The CDR3 is made up of 16 amino acids. J was trimmed by 0 bases and V by 1 base; bases with no gene match: 9. The CDR3 DNA follows: TGCAGTGCTAGAGTCCGACAGGGTTACGGCTCCTACGAGCAGTACTTC. Its translation: CSARVRQGYGSYEQYF.

A note on this clonotype: A much bigger clone sits one base away, suggesting this may be a read error. The gene calls are TRBV7-8 and TRBJ2-2; 7 nucleotides line up with TRBD1. Germline V lookup: CDR1 SGHVS, CDR2 FQNEAQ. There are 17 residues in the CDR3. The CDR3, as DNA: TGTGCCAGCAGCTCACCTTACAGGGGCGAGGACACCGGGGAGATGTTTTTT. It is translated as CASSSPYRGEDTGEMFF. Full variable domain (missing parts from reference TRBV7-8 and TRBJ2-2): GAGVSQSPRYKVAKRGQDVALRCDPISGHVSLFWYQQALGQGPEFLTYFQNEAQLDKSGLPSDRFFAERPEGSVSTLKIQRTQQEDSAVYLCASSSPYRGEDTGEMFFGEGSRLTVL.

This clonotype was seen only a few times. The rearrangement joins TRBV5-1 to TRBJ1-1; the D gene is possibly TRBD1 (5 bases). Germline CDR1 and CDR2: SGHRS and YFSETQ. The CDR3 sequence is 13 residues long. The germline V and J ends were trimmed by 4 bases and 6 bases, with 13 bases remaining between them. CDR3 region: CASSRRQGSEAFF. The CDR3 DNA sequence: TGCGCCAGCAGCCGGAGGCAGGGCTCTGAAGCTTTCTTT.

The chain employs TRBV30 and TRBJ2-7; TRBD1 agrees at 11 bases. CDR3 length: 14 residues. Germline CDR1 is GTSNPN and CDR2 is SVGIG (reference sequence). Trimming removed 3 bases from V and 5 bases from J; junction bases left unmatched: 6. The CDR3, as DNA: TGTGCCTGGAGAAGGACAGGGGGCCTCCACGAGCAGTACTTC. Translated: CAWRRTGGLHEQYF.

Remarks on this clonotype: At one end, the junction sequence differs from germline, possibly due to a read error. The chain combines TRBV12-3 or TRBV12-4 with TRBJ2-4; D uncertain. The CDR3 consists of 15 residues. CDR3 DNA sequence: TGTGCAAGCAGTTTATATGTGGGATCCAAAAACATTCAGTACTTC. This gives the protein CASSLYVGSKNIQYF.

This clonotype was seen only a few times. The gene calls are TRBV9 and TRBJ2-3; 7 nucleotides align to TRBD2. The junction had 11 bases not matched to a gene; V was cut back by 2 bases and J by 2 bases. The CDR3 length is 17 residues. Germline-derived CDR1 and CDR2 are SGDLS and YYNGEE. The CDR3 nucleotides are TGTGCCAGCAGCGTTGGAGGGACTAACCTCTACACAGATACGCAGTATTTT. This gives the protein CASSVGGTNLYTDTQYF.